The next 18 T cell receptor beta chains were all read from a single sample in a study of T cell responses to AZD1222 COVID-19 vaccine. Some clones are missing from TCRdb's copy, which holds only in-frame ones; the method was immunoSEQ multiplex PCR. The sample records more than 150,000 clones, roughly 90% being singletons. The sequencing here drew on peripheral blood, taken 28 days after the second AZD1222 dose. The origin of the receptors is an adult who received the AZD1222 COVID-19 vaccine.

J is TRBJ1-4 and V is TRBV11-3, with D unclear. The germline V and J ends were trimmed by 1 base and 4 bases, with 19 bases remaining between them. The CDR3 runs 18 residues. Germline values: CDR1 SGHNT, CDR2 YENEEA. In nucleotides, the CDR3 is TGTGCCAGCAGCTTAGGAATGGGCAGCCTCCCAAGTAATGAAAAACTGTTTTTT. It yields the protein CASSLGMGSLPSNEKLFF.

The chain's CDR3 is CASSYWPSYYEQYF. The DNA of the CDR3 is TGTGCCAGCAGTTACTGGCCGTCCTACTACGAGCAGTACTTC. V is TRBV6-2 or TRBV6-3 and J is TRBJ2-7, with D uncertain. There are 14 residues in the CDR3. CDR1 MNHEY and CDR2 SVGEGT come from the germline V gene. Trimming took 1 base from V and 3 from J, leaving 10 bases between them.

The V call is TRBV11-2, the J call TRBJ2-3; 8 nucleotides agree with TRBD2. J was trimmed by 4 bases and V by 5 bases; bases with no gene match: 8. The CDR3 is made up of 15 amino acids. Per germline, CDR1 SGHAT and CDR2 FQNNGV. The CDR3 DNA follows: TGTGCCAGCAGCGTAGGACTAGCTGGGGCAGATACGCAGTATTTT. This translates into CASSVGLAGADTQYF.

V usage is TRBV3-1 (or the pseudogene TRBV3-2) and J usage is TRBJ1-2; D is unclear. From germline, CDR1 is LGHDT and CDR2 YNNKEL (reference sequence). This CDR3 has 11 amino acids. The V and J ends lost 5 bases and 8 bases respectively, with 9 bases between them. CDR3 loop: CASSSRMGYTF. The CDR3 nucleotides are TGTGCCAGCAGCTCCAGAATGGGCTACACCTTC.

This chain joins TRBV4-2 and TRBJ2-5, with 15 bases identical to TRBD2. The germline V gene has CDR1 LGHNA and CDR2 YNFKEQ. This CDR3 spans 18 amino acids. V was clipped by 2 bases and J by 2 bases; unmatched bases: 6. CDR3 coding DNA: TGTGCCAGCAGCCAAACGGGACTAGCGGGAGGCTCACAAGAGACCCAGTACTTC. Translated: CASSQTGLAGGSQETQYF.

The chain employs TRBV6-6 and TRBJ2-1; TRBD1 agrees at 8 bases. There are 15 residues in the CDR3. CDR1 is MNHNY and CDR2 is SVGAGI in the germline V gene (reference sequence). Trimming removed 5 bases from V and 4 bases from J; junction bases left unmatched: 7. The CDR3 nucleotides read TGTGCCAGCAGTCCTCGCACAGGGGGGTACAATGAGCAGTTCTTC. Protein product: CASSPRTGGYNEQFF.

The chain is built from TRBV6-5 and TRBJ2-1, with 8 bases fitting TRBD2. CDR3 length: 15 amino acids. Germline V CDR1 and CDR2: MNHEY, SVGAGI. Losses at the gene ends were 8 bases for V and 6 bases for J; bases not matched to a gene: 12. CDR3 in amino acids: CASGSGIRSSNEQFF. The CDR3 DNA sequence: TGTGCCAGCGGTAGCGGGATAAGGTCTAGCAATGAGCAGTTCTTC.

V usage is TRBV11-2 and J usage is TRBJ2-6; tentatively, D is TRBD1 (5 bases). This CDR3 contains 16 residues. Germline V gives CDR1 SGHAT, CDR2 FQNNGV. V lost 5 bases, J lost 2 bases, and 13 bases lay in between. The CDR3 sequence is CASSLAGKPGANVLTF. For the CDR3, the DNA is TGTGCCAGCAGCCTGGCAGGGAAACCTGGGGCCAACGTCCTGACTTTC.

This clone appeared a single time. The gene calls are TRBV27 and TRBJ1-3, with 8 bases aligning to TRBD1. Germline assignment: CDR1 MNHEY and CDR2 SMNVEV (reference sequence). Trimming took 4 bases from V and 0 from J; bases not matched to a gene: 2. This CDR3 contains 15 residues. The CDR3 DNA sequence: TGTGCCAGCAGTTCCGACAGGGGCTCTGGAAACACCATATATTTT. This translates into CASSSDRGSGNTIYF.

The chain links TRBV5-1 to TRBJ1-1; no reliable D call. Germline V gene data show CDR1 as SGHRS and CDR2 as YFSETQ. The CDR3 runs 16 residues. V was shortened by 0 bases and J by 4 bases, with 16 bases between the two germline ends. The CDR3, as DNA: TGCGCCAGCAGCTTGGAAGGTTTAGGGAAAGGCACTGAAGCTTTCTTT. It codes for CASSLEGLGKGTEAFF.

The gene calls are TRBV18 and TRBJ1-5; D uncertain. Germline-derived CDR1 and CDR2 are KGHSH and LQKENI. The CDR3 extends over 13 amino acids. V lost 5 bases to trimming and J lost 1 base, with 6 bases between them. The CDR3 here is CASSAGSNQPQHF. CDR3 DNA: TGTGCCAGCTCAGCCGGGAGCAATCAGCCCCAGCATTTT.

The chain links TRBV5-1 to TRBJ2-1; D unresolved. V was clipped by 2 bases and J by 6 bases, with 6 bases between them. The CDR3 runs to 12 residues. Germline loops: CDR1 SGHRS, CDR2 YFSETQ. The CDR3 spells CASSLETNEQFF. CDR3 nucleotide sequence: TGCGCCAGCAGCTTAGAGACCAATGAGCAGTTCTTC.

The rearrangement joins TRBV28 to TRBJ1-2; D is unclear. Germline CDR1 and CDR2: MDHEN and SYDVKM. The CDR3 totals 14 residues. V was cut by 7 bases and J by 6 bases, with 18 bases left in between. The CDR3 loop is CASTARFLVDGYTF. The CDR3 DNA follows: TGTGCCAGCACCGCCCGGTTTTTAGTAGATGGCTACACCTTC.

V and J are TRBV19 and TRBJ1-1, with TRBD1 matching over 9 bases. There are 16 residues in the CDR3. J was trimmed by 0 bases and V by 4 bases; bases with no gene match: 6. CDR1 is LNHDA and CDR2 is SQIVND in the germline V gene (reference sequence). CDR3 sequence reads: CASSRGTGLMNTEAFF. CDR3 DNA: TGTGCCAGTAGTAGGGGGACAGGGCTAATGAACACTGAAGCTTTCTTT.

The gene calls are TRBV4-1 and TRBJ2-3; TRBD1 agrees at 9 bases. Germline CDR1 and CDR2: MGHRA and YSYEKL. V lost 3 bases, J lost 6 bases, and 16 bases stayed unmatched. The CDR3 has 18 residues. The CDR3 nucleotides read TGCGCCAGCAGCCATGCGACCACCGGGACAGGGTCAAAGGATACGCAGTATTTT. Protein product: CASSHATTGTGSKDTQYF.

The V and J genes are TRBV6-5 and TRBJ1-1; 8 nucleotides match TRBD1. Germline V gene lookup returns CDR1 MNHEY and CDR2 SVGAGI. The CDR3 length is 16 residues. With V trimmed by 2 bases and J by 5 bases, 10 bases remained unmatched. The CDR3 DNA is TGTGCCAGCAGTTACGGTGTGGCAGGGGGCTTGACTGAAGCTTTCTTT. Translated: CASSYGVAGGLTEAFF.

The rearrangement joins TRBV9 to TRBJ1-1; TRBD1 aligns across 9 bases. CDR3 length: 14 residues. Germline V gene lookup returns CDR1 SGDLS and CDR2 YYNGEE. V dropped 4 bases and J dropped 5; count of bases not matched to a gene: 6. CDR3: CASSPGTGLTEAFF. CDR3 coding DNA: TGTGCCAGCAGCCCCGGGACAGGGTTAACTGAAGCTTTCTTT. Combining the CDR3 with reference TRBV9 and TRBJ1-1 gives the whole variable domain DSGVTQTPKHLITATGQRVTLRCSPRSGDLSVYWYQQSLDQGLQFLIQYYNGEERAKGNILERFSAQQFPDLHSELNLSSLELGDSALYFCASSPGTGLTEAFFGQGTRLTVV.

The rearrangement links TRBV3-1 (or the pseudogene TRBV3-2) to TRBJ2-7, with a possible D match to TRBD1 (6 bases). V dropped 1 base and J dropped 0 bases, with 7 bases sitting between them. This CDR3 is built from 14 residues. Germline values: CDR1 LGHDT, CDR2 YNNKEL (reference sequence). CDR3 DNA sequence: TGTGCCAGCAGCCAAGGGGACAACTCCTACGAGCAGTACTTC. This translates into CASSQGDNSYEQYF.